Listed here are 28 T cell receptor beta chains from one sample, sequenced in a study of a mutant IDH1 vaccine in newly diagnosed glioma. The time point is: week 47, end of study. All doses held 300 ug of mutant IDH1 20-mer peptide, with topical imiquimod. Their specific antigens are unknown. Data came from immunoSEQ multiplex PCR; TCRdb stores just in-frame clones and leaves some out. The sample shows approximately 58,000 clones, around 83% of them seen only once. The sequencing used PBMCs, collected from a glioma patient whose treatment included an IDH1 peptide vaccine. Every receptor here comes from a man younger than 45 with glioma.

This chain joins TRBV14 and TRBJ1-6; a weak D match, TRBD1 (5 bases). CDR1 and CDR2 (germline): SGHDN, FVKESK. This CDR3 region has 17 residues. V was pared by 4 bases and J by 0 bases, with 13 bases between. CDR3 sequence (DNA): TGTGCCAGCAGCCCGGACGGGGGAAGCTCCTATAATTCACCCCTCCACTTT. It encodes CASSPDGGSSYNSPLHF.

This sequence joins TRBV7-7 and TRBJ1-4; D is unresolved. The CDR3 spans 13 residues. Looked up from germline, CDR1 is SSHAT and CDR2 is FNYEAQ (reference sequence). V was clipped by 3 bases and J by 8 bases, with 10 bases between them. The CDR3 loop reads CASSLREGEKLFF. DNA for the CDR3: TGTGCCAGCAGCTTGAGGGAGGGAGAAAAACTGTTTTTT.

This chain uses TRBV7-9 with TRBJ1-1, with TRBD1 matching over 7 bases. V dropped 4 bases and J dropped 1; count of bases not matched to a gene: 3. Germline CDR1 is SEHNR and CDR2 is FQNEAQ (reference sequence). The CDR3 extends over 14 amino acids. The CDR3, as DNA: TGTGCCAGCAGCTCGGGACAGCAGAACACTGAAGCTTTCTTT. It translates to CASSSGQQNTEAFF.

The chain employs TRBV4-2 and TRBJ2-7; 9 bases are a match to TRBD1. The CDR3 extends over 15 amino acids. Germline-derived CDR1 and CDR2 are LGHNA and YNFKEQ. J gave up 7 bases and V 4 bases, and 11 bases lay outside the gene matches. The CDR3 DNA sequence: TGTGCCAGCAGCCCAGCGACAGGGGGAGGAAGGGAGCAGTACTTC. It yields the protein CASSPATGGGREQYF.

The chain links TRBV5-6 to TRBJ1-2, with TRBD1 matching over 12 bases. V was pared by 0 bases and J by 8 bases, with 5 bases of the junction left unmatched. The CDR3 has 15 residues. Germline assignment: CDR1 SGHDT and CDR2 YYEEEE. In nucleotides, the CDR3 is TGTGCCAGCAGCTTGGTGGGACAGGGGGCGGCCGGCTACACCTTC. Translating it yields CASSLVGQGAAGYTF.

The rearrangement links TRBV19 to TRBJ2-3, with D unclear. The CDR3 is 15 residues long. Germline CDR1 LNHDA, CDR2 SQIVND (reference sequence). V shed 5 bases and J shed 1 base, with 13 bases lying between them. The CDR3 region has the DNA TGTGCCAGTAGTGCCCCGCGGTCGGGCACAGATACGCAGTATTTT. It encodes CASSAPRSGTDTQYF.

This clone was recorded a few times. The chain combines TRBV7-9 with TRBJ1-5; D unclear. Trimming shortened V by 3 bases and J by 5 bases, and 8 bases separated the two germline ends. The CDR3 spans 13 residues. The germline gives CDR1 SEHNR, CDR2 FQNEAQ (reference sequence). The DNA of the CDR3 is TGTGCCAGCAGCTTTAGTAAGGATCAGCCCCAGCATTTT. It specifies CASSFSKDQPQHF.

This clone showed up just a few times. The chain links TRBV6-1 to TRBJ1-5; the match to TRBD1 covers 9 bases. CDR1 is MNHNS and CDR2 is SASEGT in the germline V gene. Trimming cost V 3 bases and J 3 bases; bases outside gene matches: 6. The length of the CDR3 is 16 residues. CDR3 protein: CASSDTDRGNNQPQHF. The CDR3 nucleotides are TGTGCCAGCAGTGACACGGACAGGGGTAACAATCAGCCCCAGCATTTT.

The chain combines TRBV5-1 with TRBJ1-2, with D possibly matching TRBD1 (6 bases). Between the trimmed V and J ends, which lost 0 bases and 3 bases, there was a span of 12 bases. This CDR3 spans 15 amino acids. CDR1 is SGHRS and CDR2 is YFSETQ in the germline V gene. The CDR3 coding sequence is TGCGCCAGCAGCTTGGTTGGGGGCTCTGACTATGGCTACACCTTC. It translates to CASSLVGGSDYGYTF.

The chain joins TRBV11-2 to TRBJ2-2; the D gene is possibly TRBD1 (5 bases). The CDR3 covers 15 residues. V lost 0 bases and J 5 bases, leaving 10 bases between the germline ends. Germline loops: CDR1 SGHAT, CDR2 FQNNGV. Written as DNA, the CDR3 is TGTGCCAGCAGCTTAGACAGGGTCGTAACCGGGGAGCTGTTTTTT. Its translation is CASSLDRVVTGELFF.

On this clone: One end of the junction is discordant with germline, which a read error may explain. The CDR3 DNA reads TGCGCTAGCGGGGGTTGGATGGAGACCCAGTACTTC. The encoded protein is CASGGWMETQYF. The V and J genes are TRBV28 and TRBJ2-5; 10 nucleotides align to TRBD2. Germline CDR1 MDHEN, CDR2 SYDVKM. The CDR3 is 12 amino acids.

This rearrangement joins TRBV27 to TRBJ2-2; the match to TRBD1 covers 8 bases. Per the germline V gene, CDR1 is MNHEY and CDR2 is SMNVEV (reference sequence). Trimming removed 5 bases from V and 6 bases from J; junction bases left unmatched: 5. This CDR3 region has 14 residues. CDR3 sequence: CASSRTGGSGELFF. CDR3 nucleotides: TGTGCCAGCAGTCGTACAGGGGGATCCGGGGAGCTGTTTTTT.

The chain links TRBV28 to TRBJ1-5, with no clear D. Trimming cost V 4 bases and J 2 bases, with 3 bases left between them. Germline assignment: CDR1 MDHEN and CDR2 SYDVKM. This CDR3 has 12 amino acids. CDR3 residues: CASSYRNQPQHF. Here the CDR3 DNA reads TGTGCCAGCAGTTATCGCAATCAGCCCCAGCATTTT.

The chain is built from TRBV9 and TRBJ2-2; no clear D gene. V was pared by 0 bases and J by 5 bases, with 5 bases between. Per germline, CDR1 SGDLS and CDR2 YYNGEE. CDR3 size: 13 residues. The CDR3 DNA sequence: TGTGCCAGCAGCGTAGTGGTAACCGGGGAGCTGTTTTTT. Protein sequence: CASSVVVTGELFF. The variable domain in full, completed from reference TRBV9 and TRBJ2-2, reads DSGVTQTPKHLITATGQRVTLRCSPRSGDLSVYWYQQSLDQGLQFLIQYYNGEERAKGNILERFSAQQFPDLHSELNLSSLELGDSALYFCASSVVVTGELFFGEGSRLTVL.

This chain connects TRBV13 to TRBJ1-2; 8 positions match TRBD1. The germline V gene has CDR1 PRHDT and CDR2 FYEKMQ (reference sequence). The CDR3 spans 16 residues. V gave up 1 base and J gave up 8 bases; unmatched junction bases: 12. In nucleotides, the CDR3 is TGTGCCAGCAGCTTAGTGAAGGACAGGGAGAGGGTCGGCTACACCTTC. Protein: CASSLVKDRERVGYTF.

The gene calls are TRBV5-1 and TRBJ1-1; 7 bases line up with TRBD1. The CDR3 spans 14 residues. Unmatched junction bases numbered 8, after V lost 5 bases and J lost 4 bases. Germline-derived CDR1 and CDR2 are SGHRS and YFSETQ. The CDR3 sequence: CASSLPGGSTEAFF. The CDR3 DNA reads TGCGCCAGCAGTCTCCCAGGGGGTTCCACTGAAGCTTTCTTT.

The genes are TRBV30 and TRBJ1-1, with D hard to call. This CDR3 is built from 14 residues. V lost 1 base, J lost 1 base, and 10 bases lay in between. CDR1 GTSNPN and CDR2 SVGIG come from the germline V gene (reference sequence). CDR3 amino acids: CAWSASEENTEAFF. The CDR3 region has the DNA TGTGCCTGGAGTGCCTCGGAGGAGAACACTGAAGCTTTCTTT.

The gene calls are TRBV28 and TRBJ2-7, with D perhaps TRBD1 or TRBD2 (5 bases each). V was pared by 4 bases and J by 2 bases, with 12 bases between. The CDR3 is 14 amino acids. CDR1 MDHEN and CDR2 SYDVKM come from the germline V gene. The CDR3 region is CASSSSGSTYEQYF. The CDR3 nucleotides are TGTGCCAGCAGTTCCTCAGGGAGCACCTACGAGCAGTACTTC.

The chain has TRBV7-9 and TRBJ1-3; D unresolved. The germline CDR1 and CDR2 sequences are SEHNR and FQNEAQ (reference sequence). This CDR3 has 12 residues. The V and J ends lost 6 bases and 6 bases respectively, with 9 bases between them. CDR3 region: CASRSIVNTIYF. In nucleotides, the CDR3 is TGTGCCAGCAGGTCCATAGTAAACACCATATATTTT.

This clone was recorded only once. CDR3 residues: CASSLQSGGSGNTIYF. CDR3 bases: TGTGCCAGCAGCTTACAGTCTGGGGGCTCTGGAAACACCATATATTTT. This chain uses TRBV7-2 with TRBJ1-3, with a possible D match to TRBD1 (5 bases). The germline V gene has CDR1 SGHTA and CDR2 FQGNSA. The CDR3 consists of 16 residues. With 2 bases removed from V and 0 bases from J, the gap between germline ends came to 11 bases.

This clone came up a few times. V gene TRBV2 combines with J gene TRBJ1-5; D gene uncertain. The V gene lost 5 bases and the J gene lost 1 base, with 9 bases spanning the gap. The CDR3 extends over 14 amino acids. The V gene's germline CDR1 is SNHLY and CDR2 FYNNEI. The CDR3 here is CASSLRLSNQPQHF. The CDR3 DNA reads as TGTGCCAGCAGTCTTAGGTTGAGCAATCAGCCCCAGCATTTT.

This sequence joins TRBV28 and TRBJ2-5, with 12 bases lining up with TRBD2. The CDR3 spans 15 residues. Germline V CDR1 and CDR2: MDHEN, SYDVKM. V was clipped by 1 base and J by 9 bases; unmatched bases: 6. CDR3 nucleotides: TGTGCCAGCAGTTTATCAGCTAGCGGGGGGGAAGCCCAGTACTTC. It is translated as CASSLSASGGEAQYF.

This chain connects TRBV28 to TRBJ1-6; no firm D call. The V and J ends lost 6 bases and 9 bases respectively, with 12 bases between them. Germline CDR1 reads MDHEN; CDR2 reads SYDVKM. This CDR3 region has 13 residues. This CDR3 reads CASRDAWSSPLHF. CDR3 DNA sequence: TGTGCCAGCAGGGACGCCTGGAGTTCACCCCTCCACTTT.

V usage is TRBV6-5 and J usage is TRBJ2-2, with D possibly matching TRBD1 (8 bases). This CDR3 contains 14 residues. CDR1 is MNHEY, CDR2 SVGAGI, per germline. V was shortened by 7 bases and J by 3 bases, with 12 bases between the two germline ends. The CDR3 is CASTQGGYTGELFF. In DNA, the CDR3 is TGTGCCAGCACACAGGGGGGGTACACCGGGGAGCTGTTTTTT.

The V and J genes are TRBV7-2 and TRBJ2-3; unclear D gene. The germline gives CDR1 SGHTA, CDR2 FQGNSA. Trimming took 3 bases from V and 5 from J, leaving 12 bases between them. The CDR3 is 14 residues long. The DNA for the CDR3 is TGTGCCAGCAGCTTGGGTCGGTATGGAGATACGCAGTATTTT. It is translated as CASSLGRYGDTQYF. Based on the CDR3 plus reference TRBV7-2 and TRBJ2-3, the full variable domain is GAGVSQSPSNKVTEKGKDVELRCDPISGHTALYWYRQSLGQGLEFLIYFQGNSAPDKSGLPSDRFSAERTGGSVSTLTIQRTQQEDSAVYLCASSLGRYGDTQYFGPGTRLTVL.

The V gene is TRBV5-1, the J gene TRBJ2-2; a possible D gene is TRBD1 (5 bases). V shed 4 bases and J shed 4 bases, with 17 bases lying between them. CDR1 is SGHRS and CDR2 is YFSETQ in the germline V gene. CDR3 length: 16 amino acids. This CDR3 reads CASSAGMGPVTGELFF. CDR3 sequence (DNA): TGCGCCAGCAGCGCCGGTATGGGGCCAGTCACCGGGGAGCTGTTTTTT.

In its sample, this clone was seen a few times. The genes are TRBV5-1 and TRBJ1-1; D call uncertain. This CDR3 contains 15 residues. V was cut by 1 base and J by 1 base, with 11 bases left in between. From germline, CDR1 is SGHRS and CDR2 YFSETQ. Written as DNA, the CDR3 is TGCGCCAGCAGCTTGATTTTGCAGCCGAACACTGAAGCTTTCTTT. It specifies CASSLILQPNTEAFF.

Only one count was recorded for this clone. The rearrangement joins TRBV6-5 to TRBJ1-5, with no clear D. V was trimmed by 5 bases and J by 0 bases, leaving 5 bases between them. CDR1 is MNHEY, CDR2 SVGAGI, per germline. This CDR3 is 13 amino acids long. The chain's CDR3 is CASSHYSNQPQHF. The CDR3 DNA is TGTGCCAGCAGTCATTATAGCAATCAGCCCCAGCATTTT.